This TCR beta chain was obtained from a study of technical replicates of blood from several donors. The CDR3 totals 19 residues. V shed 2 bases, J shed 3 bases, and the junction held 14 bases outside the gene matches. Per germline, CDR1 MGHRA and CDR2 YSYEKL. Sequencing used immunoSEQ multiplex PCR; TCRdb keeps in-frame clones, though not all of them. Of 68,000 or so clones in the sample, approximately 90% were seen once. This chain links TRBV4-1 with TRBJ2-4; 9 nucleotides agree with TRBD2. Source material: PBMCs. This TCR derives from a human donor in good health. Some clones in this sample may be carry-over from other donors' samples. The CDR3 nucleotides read TGCGCCAGCAGCCAACATTCCCCGGATGTAGCGGGAGTCAAAAACATTCAGTACTTC. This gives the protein CASSQHSPDVAGVKNIQYF.